The 7 T cell receptor beta chains listed next were all sequenced from one sample in a study of identifying expanded T cells in peripheral blood. Using immunoSEQ multiplex PCR, the repertoire was profiled, and TCRdb retains in-frame clones only, with some absent. The data contain 100,000 to 150,000 clones, 80% to 90% of them seen just once; the ten biggest clones take up about 8%. The specimen sequenced was blood. The receptors shown here come from a person between 18 and 75 years old in good health.

The chain joins TRBV5-6 to TRBJ2-7; a weak D match, TRBD2 (6 bases). Per the germline V gene, CDR1 is SGHDT and CDR2 is YYEEEE. The CDR3 is 15 residues long. Trimming took off 1 base at V and 5 bases at J, with 16 bases between the two ends. The CDR3 loop reads CASSLFRTTSDEQYF. The DNA for the CDR3 is TGTGCCAGCAGCTTGTTTAGGACTACCTCTGACGAGCAGTACTTC.

The rearrangement links TRBV4-2 to TRBJ2-5, with 8 bases aligning to TRBD1. V lost 1 base to trimming and J lost 5 bases; unmatched junction nucleotides: 6. The germline gives CDR1 LGHNA, CDR2 YNFKEQ. The CDR3 sequence is 15 residues long. CDR3 region: CASSQGRQGLETQYF. The CDR3 nucleotides read TGTGCCAGCAGCCAAGGCCGACAGGGGTTGGAGACCCAGTACTTC.

J is TRBJ2-1 and V is TRBV5-5; TRBD1 aligns across 9 bases. Germline CDR1 SGHKS, CDR2 YYEKEE (reference sequence). The V segment lost 3 bases and the J segment 4 bases; nucleotides outside the gene matches: 11. This CDR3 has 17 residues. CDR3 sequence (DNA): TGTGCCAGCAGCTCAAACGGAGGACAGGGGCGGTACAATGAGCAGTTCTTC. This translates into CASSSNGGQGRYNEQFF.

The chain uses TRBV5-1 and TRBJ2-7, with a possible D match to TRBD2 (6 bases). V was trimmed by 3 bases and J by 4 bases, leaving 8 bases between them. The germline V gene has CDR1 SGHRS and CDR2 YFSETQ. The CDR3 has 12 amino acids. This CDR3 is CASSSAGYEQYF. The CDR3 DNA reads TGCGCCAGCAGCTCGGCGGGATACGAGCAGTACTTC.

The chain recombines TRBV7-3 with TRBJ2-1; 16 positions agree with TRBD2. Germline trimming cut 5 bases from V and 5 bases from J; bases unmatched to any gene: 3. The CDR3 is 16 residues long. Germline CDR1 is SGHTA and CDR2 is FQGTGA. DNA of the CDR3: TGTGCCAGCAGCATGGGACTAGCGGGAGGGCACAATGAGCAGTTCTTC. As protein: CASSMGLAGGHNEQFF.

This sequence joins TRBV4-3 and TRBJ2-2, with D possibly matching TRBD2 (6 bases). This CDR3 is 16 amino acids long. V was shortened by 2 bases and J by 0 bases, with 10 bases between the two germline ends. CDR1 LGHNA and CDR2 YSLEER come from the germline V gene. CDR3 DNA sequence: TGCGCCAGCAGCCAAAGAGCGGGCGCGAACACCGGGGAGCTGTTTTTT. Its protein product is CASSQRAGANTGELFF.

V and J are TRBV7-9 and TRBJ1-4; D possibly corresponds to TRBD1 (5 bases). CDR3 size: 17 residues. V lost 3 bases to trimming and J lost 7 bases, with 21 bases between them. Germline CDR1 and CDR2: SEHNR and FQNEAQ (reference sequence). CDR3 DNA: TGTGCCAGCAGCTTTGGAGGCTCCGACGGGGGAGGTGAAAAACTGTTTTTT. Residues: CASSFGGSDGGGEKLFF.